A selection of T cell receptor beta chains follows, all from one sample in a study of STAT3 mutations in large granular lymphocyte leukemia. Measured with immunoSEQ multiplex PCR; TCRdb has only the in-frame clones, and not every one. Found here are around 33,000 clones, 60% to 85% of them singletons; the top ten hold around 28%. Material for sequencing was peripheral blood mononuclear cells. These receptor sequences come from a woman between 45 and 60 years old with T-cell large granular lymphocyte leukemia. Some clones in this sample may be carry-over from other donors' samples. The CDR3 runs from the conserved cysteine through the conserved F or W. A D gene is named only where the DNA matches it firmly. The size entry is marked missing in some rows and otherwise reads once, few, many or a size class.

CDR3 protein | CDR3 DNA | J gene | D gene | clone size | V gene
CASSLAGFQETQYF | TGCGCCAGCAGCTTAGCGGGGTTCCAAGAGACCCAGTACTTC | TRBJ2-5 | TRBD2 | - | TRBV5-1
CASSLYRGHEQYF | TGTGCCAGCAGCTTGTACAGGGGGCACGAGCAGTACTTC | TRBJ2-7 | TRBD1 | - | TRBV5-6
CASSPTSGHRNEQFF | TGTGCCAGCAGCCCGACTAGCGGCCATCGCAATGAGCAGTTCTTC | TRBJ2-1 | TRBD2 | - | TRBV25-1
CAWSRSGRGDEQFF | TGTGCCTGGAGTCGAAGCGGGAGGGGAGATGAGCAGTTCTTC | TRBJ2-1 | TRBD2 | - | TRBV30
CASSITGTGELFF | TGCGCCAGCAGCATAACGGGCACCGGGGAGCTGTTTTTT | TRBJ2-2 | - | - | TRBV5-1
CASSSGQGVYNEQFF | TGTGCCAGCAGCTCGGGGCAGGGGGTCTACAATGAGCAGTTCTTC | TRBJ2-1 | TRBD1 | - | TRBV7-9
CASSPRRANYGYTF | TGTGCCAGCAGCCCGAGAAGAGCTAACTATGGCTACACCTTC | TRBJ1-2 | - | - | TRBV7-9
CASSEHTGLAKNIQYF | TGTGCCAGCAGTGAACACACAGGGTTAGCCAAAAACATTCAGTACTTC | TRBJ2-4 | - | - | TRBV2
CSASSAYEQYF | TGCAGTGCTAGTAGTGCCTACGAGCAGTACTTC | TRBJ2-7 | - | few | TRBV20-1
CASSLEAADLNQPQHF | TGCGCCAGCAGCTTGGAGGCCGCTGACCTTAATCAGCCCCAGCATTTT | TRBJ1-5 | - | once | TRBV5-1
CASSSGGSDTQYF | TGTGCCAGCAGCTCGGGAGGGTCAGATACGCAGTATTTT | TRBJ2-3 | TRBD2 | - | TRBV7-3
CASSLSKNTGELFF | TGTGCCAGCAGCTTAAGTAAGAACACCGGGGAGCTGTTTTTT | TRBJ2-2 | - | - | TRBV7-2
CASSHPPGQGNYEQYF | TGTGCCAGCAGCCACCCTCCGGGACAGGGTAACTACGAGCAGTACTTC | TRBJ2-7 | TRBD1 | - | TRBV7-9
CASSQARGGYGYTF | TGCGCCAGCAGTCAAGCCAGGGGAGGCTATGGCTACACCTTC | TRBJ1-2 | - | - | TRBV23-1
CASSRQNTEAFF | TGTGCCAGCAGCCGACAGAACACTGAAGCTTTCTTT | TRBJ1-1 | - | medium-sized | TRBV2
CSESGGMNTEAFF | TGCAGTGAGAGTGGGGGAATGAACACTGAAGCTTTCTTT | TRBJ1-1 | - | - | TRBV29-1
CSVGGHTEAFF | TGCAGTGTCGGCGGCCACACTGAAGCTTTCTTT | TRBJ1-1 | - | - | TRBV20-1
CASSVEFGRAYEQYF | TGTGCCAGCAGCGTAGAATTTGGGAGGGCCTACGAGCAGTACTTC | TRBJ2-7 | TRBD2 | - | TRBV9
CASALSGVNTEAFF | TGTGCTAGTGCCTTGTCCGGTGTGAACACTGAAGCTTTCTTT | TRBJ1-1 | - | - | TRBV12-5
CASQTSSTHNEQFF | TGTGCCAGTCAGACTAGCTCTACTCACAATGAGCAGTTCTTC | TRBJ2-1 | TRBD2 | - | TRBV7-9
CASSIRGNTEAFF | TGTGCCAGCAGTATCAGAGGAAACACTGAAGCTTTCTTT | TRBJ1-1 | - | - | TRBV6-6
CASSQDPGPQYEQYF | TGCGCCAGCAGCCAAGATCCGGGGCCACAATACGAGCAGTACTTC | TRBJ2-7 | - | few | TRBV4-1
CASSTRHGSGELFF | TGTGCCAGCTCAACTAGACATGGTTCCGGGGAGCTGTTTTTT | TRBJ2-2 | - | - | TRBV18
CASSLRTAAIVGTGGLDTGELFF | TGTGCCAGCAGCTTACGGACCGCCGCCATTGTGGGGACAGGGGGCTTGGACACCGGGGAGCTGTTTTTT | TRBJ2-2 | TRBD1 | - | TRBV9
CASSPRAGGQPQHF | TGTGCCAGCTCACCAAGGGCAGGGGGCCAGCCCCAGCATTTT | TRBJ1-5 | TRBD1 | - | TRBV18
CASSYSGSSYNEQFF | TGTGCCAGCAGTTACTCCGGGAGCTCCTACAATGAGCAGTTCTTC | TRBJ2-1 | - | - | TRBV6-6
CAISQTGGRETQYF | TGTGCCATCAGTCAGACAGGCGGCCGGGAGACCCAGTACTTC | TRBJ2-5 | - | few | TRBV10-3
CSVLGGYGYTF | TGCAGCGTTTTAGGAGGGTATGGCTACACCTTC | TRBJ1-2 | - | - | TRBV29-1
CASSRQGGEKLFF | TGTGCCAGCAGCCGACAGGGAGGTGAAAAACTGTTTTTT | TRBJ1-4 | TRBD1 | - | TRBV6-6
CAWSVRGGWGQPQHF | TGTGCCTGGAGTGTACGAGGGGGCTGGGGTCAGCCCCAGCATTTT | TRBJ1-5 | TRBD1 | - | TRBV30
CASGEGTVNEKLFF | TGCGCCAGCGGGGAAGGGACAGTGAATGAAAAACTGTTTTTT | TRBJ1-4 | TRBD1 | - | TRBV5-1
CASSLSGQAAGGYTF | TGTGCCAGCAGCTTGTCGGGACAGGCCGCTGGGGGCTACACCTTC | TRBJ1-2 | TRBD1 | - | TRBV5-4
CASLSRGRGADTQYF | TGTGCCAGCCTATCCCGTGGCAGGGGGGCAGATACGCAGTATTTT | TRBJ2-3 | - | - | TRBV28
CASSLYRGSGELFF | TGTGCCAGCAGTTTGTACAGGGGGTCCGGGGAGCTGTTTTTT | TRBJ2-2 | TRBD1 | - | TRBV28
CASSFVQGGPQPQHF | TGCGCCAGCAGCTTTGTTCAGGGTGGGCCTCAGCCCCAGCATTTT | TRBJ1-5 | - | - | TRBV5-1
CASSQDWGSSYEQYF | TGCGCCAGCAGCCAAGATTGGGGTAGCTCCTACGAGCAGTACTTC | TRBJ2-7 | - | - | TRBV4-3
CASSLSAGGSYEQYF | TGCGCCAGCAGCTTGTCAGCGGGGGGCAGCTACGAGCAGTACTTC | TRBJ2-7 | TRBD2 | - | TRBV5-1
CASSYSRGDEQFF | TGTGCCAGCAGTTATTCGCGGGGCGATGAGCAGTTCTTC | TRBJ2-1 | - | once | TRBV6-4
CASSSGLEDTQYF | TGTGCCAGCAGTTCGGGGCTGGAGGATACGCAGTATTTT | TRBJ2-3 | - | once | TRBV6-6
CASGTGYEQYF | TGTGCTAGTGGCACCGGCTACGAGCAGTACTTC | TRBJ2-7 | - | - | TRBV12-5
CASSFGGRGETQYF | TGTGCCAGCAGCTTCGGCGGGAGGGGAGAGACCCAGTACTTC | TRBJ2-5 | TRBD2 | - | TRBV5-4
CASTSGGIGKLFF | TGTGCCTCAACCTCAGGGGGAATCGGAAAACTGTTTTTT | TRBJ1-4 | TRBD1 | once | TRBV30
CASSPQGPGSNQPQHF | TGTGCCAGCTCACCACAAGGGCCGGGGAGCAATCAGCCCCAGCATTTT | TRBJ1-5 | - | - | TRBV18
CASSQETSTNTGELFF | TGCGCCAGCAGCCAAGAAACTAGTACGAACACCGGGGAGCTGTTTTTT | TRBJ2-2 | - | - | TRBV4-3
CASSRTGEAFF | TGTGCCAGCAGTCGGACAGGGGAAGCTTTCTTT | TRBJ1-1 | TRBD1 | - | TRBV6-5
CASSLAQGGGEQFF | TGCGCCAGCAGCTTGGCACAGGGGGGTGGTGAGCAGTTCTTC | TRBJ2-1 | TRBD1 | - | TRBV5-1
CAWRRQGGFEAFF | TGTGCCTGGAGAAGACAGGGGGGATTTGAAGCTTTCTTT | TRBJ1-1 | TRBD1 | few | TRBV30
CASSIRHYSNQPQHF | TGTGCCAGTAGTATTAGGCATTATAGCAATCAGCCCCAGCATTTT | TRBJ1-5 | - | - | TRBV19
CASSSDRGPGNTIYF | TGTGCCAGCAGTTCGGACAGGGGGCCAGGAAACACCATATATTTT | TRBJ1-3 | TRBD1 | - | TRBV5-8
CASSQPTENTGELFF | TGCGCCAGCAGCCAACCGACAGAGAACACCGGGGAGCTGTTTTTT | TRBJ2-2 | - | - | TRBV4-3
CASSVRRSGYNEQFF | TGTGCCAGCAGCGTGAGACGAAGCGGGTACAATGAGCAGTTCTTC | TRBJ2-1 | - | - | TRBV11-2
CASGLGTSGRVKNEQFF | TGTGCTAGTGGTTTGGGGACTAGCGGGAGGGTGAAGAATGAGCAGTTCTTC | TRBJ2-1 | TRBD2 | few | TRBV12-5
CASSSATSYEQYF | TGTGCCAGCAGTTCCGCCACTAGCTACGAGCAGTACTTC | TRBJ2-7 | - | - | TRBV27